This T cell receptor beta chain was found in a study of blood T cell repertoires in COVID-19. V lost 3 bases to trimming and J lost 7 bases, with 9 bases between them. Germline V lookup: CDR1 SNHLY, CDR2 FYNNEI. This CDR3 comprises 13 residues. Study processing details: Estimation of nucleated cell counts was performed using reference gene primer amplification. This table comes from immunoSEQ multiplex PCR, and its TCRdb copy is limited to in-frame clones, with some not included. From that table come the V and J calls and clone size; the DNA was used to work out D and trimming. The sample gives 200,000 to 250,000 clones, around 91% of which show up once; roughly 16% is in the top ten. Self-reported history from a screening survey and questionnaire set each donor's cohort.

This clonotype originated in a man aged 25 to 45 who had been exposed to COVID-19. The specimen was PBMCs or T cells enriched from blood (not recorded which). The chain combines TRBV2 with TRBJ1-4; perhaps TRBD1 as D (5 bases). The CDR3 coding sequence is TGTGCCAGCAGTGACACAGGTGGTGAAAAACTGTTTTTT. As protein: CASSDTGGEKLFF.